This TCR beta chain appears in the sequencing data of a study of shared clonotypes between healthy human individuals. A note on this clone: Its antigen is not identified.

The CDR3 extends over 16 amino acids. Germline CDR1 SGDLS, CDR2 YYNGEE. V dropped 3 bases and J dropped 2 bases, with 16 bases sitting between them. Evenly divided among several immunoSEQ plates was the genomic DNA of each subset. Profiled with immunoSEQ multiplex PCR; TCRdb holds only in-frame clones, not every one. The sample consists of 1 million to 1.2 million clones, approximately 80% of them appearing once. Study findings and constraints: Naive subsets, compared against memory subsets, generally had larger estimated richness values. It was the non-shared clonotypes that had lower generation probabilities than clonotypes shared by all four donors. The sole specimen, blood, was sampled, and tissue repertoires likely differ.

The V and J genes are TRBV9 and TRBJ2-3; the D is unclear. Input material: memory CD4+ T cells from PBMCs. Subset reported: CD45RA-negative fraction. This clonotype was sampled from a man younger than 35 in good health. Some clones in this sample may be carry-over from other donors' samples. The CDR3 coding sequence is TGTGCCAGCAGCGGTTTCGTCAGCCATGCCACAGATACGCAGTATTTT. The encoded protein is CASSGFVSHATDTQYF.